A single sample gave rise to the 23 T cell receptor beta chains below, sequenced in a study of shared clonotypes between healthy human individuals. CD45RO-negative CD8 cells positively selected for CCR7 made up the naive population, which excluded terminally differentiated effector memory CD45RA+ cells. The repertoire was sequenced with immunoSEQ multiplex PCR; TCRdb's copy has only in-frame clones and lacks some. The sample shows about 2 million clones, over 85% of them seen only once. Sequencing input: naive CD8+ T cells sorted from blood. The receptors originated from a man between 18 and 29 years old in good health.

To note about this clone: Other DNA sequences of this sample code for an identical CDR3. The V call is TRBV11-2, the J call TRBJ2-7; D unresolved. The germline V gene has CDR1 SGHAT and CDR2 FQNNGV. V was trimmed by 0 bases and J by 5 bases, leaving 8 bases between them. The CDR3 runs 13 residues. For the CDR3, the DNA is TGTGCCAGCAGCTTAGACCCTCGTGACGAGCAGTACTTC. This encodes CASSLDPRDEQYF.

The chain couples TRBV29-1 to TRBJ1-2; 11 bases fit TRBD1. The CDR3 runs 13 residues. Germline loops: CDR1 SQVTM, CDR2 ANQGSEA. Germline trimming cut 6 bases from V and 7 bases from J; bases unmatched to any gene: 7. The CDR3 coding sequence is TGCAGCGTACCAGGACAGGGGGCGCGTGGCTACACCTTC. This encodes CSVPGQGARGYTF.

This sequence joins TRBV27 and TRBJ1-1; a possible D gene is TRBD1 (6 bases). Germline V gene sequence: CDR1 MNHEY, CDR2 SMNVEV (reference sequence). Trimming removed 1 base at V and 7 bases at J, with 10 bases between. This CDR3 is 13 amino acids long. The CDR3 DNA reads TGTGCCAGCAGTTTATTCGGACAGAGTGAAGCTTTCTTT. Protein: CASSLFGQSEAFF.

This chain connects TRBV19 to TRBJ1-5; TRBD1 agrees at 10 bases. Trimming removed 7 bases from V and 6 bases from J; junction bases left unmatched: 6. Germline CDR1 and CDR2: LNHDA and SQIVND (reference sequence). This CDR3 has 14 amino acids. The CDR3 reads CASIDRGLGQPQHF. In DNA form, the CDR3 reads TGTGCCAGTATTGACAGGGGGCTGGGTCAGCCCCAGCATTTT.

This clone appeared a single time. The chain employs TRBV27 and TRBJ1-5; maybe TRBD1 (5 bases). This CDR3 contains 14 residues. CDR1 and CDR2 from the germline V gene are MNHEY and SMNVEV (reference sequence). Trimming took 6 bases from V and 2 from J, leaving 11 bases between them. The CDR3 DNA sequence: TGTGCCAGCAGACCCGTGGGGGGCAATCAGCCCCAGCATTTT. It is translated as CASRPVGGNQPQHF.

The rearrangement uses TRBV9 and TRBJ1-2; D is ambiguous. V shed 3 bases and J shed 7 bases, with 10 bases lying between them. The length of the CDR3 is 12 residues. Germline CDR1 is SGDLS and CDR2 is YYNGEE. The CDR3 coding sequence is TGTGCCAGCAGCGGCTCGGGAGGTGGCTACACCTTC. Its translation is CASSGSGGGYTF.

The V call is TRBV4-3, the J call TRBJ2-2, with 15 nucleotides matching TRBD2. This CDR3 region has 18 residues. Unmatched junction bases numbered 9, after V lost 3 bases and J lost 7 bases. Germline CDR1 reads LGHNA; CDR2 reads YSLEER. CDR3 coding DNA: TGCGCCAGCAGCCACCCGGGACTAGCGGGAGGATCTGGCGGGGAGCTGTTTTTT. It translates to CASSHPGLAGGSGGELFF.

The J gene is TRBJ1-1, the V gene TRBV7-9, with a tentative D call TRBD1 (6 bases). Trimming cost V 6 bases and J 6 bases, with 17 bases left between them. The CDR3 has 14 amino acids. CDR1 is SEHNR, CDR2 FQNEAQ, per germline (reference sequence). The chain's CDR3 is CASSPTGFNSEAFF. DNA for the CDR3: TGTGCCAGCAGTCCGACAGGATTCAATTCTGAAGCTTTCTTT.

The CDR3 spells CASSLVQVPYEQYF. CDR3 bases: TGTGCCAGCAGCTTGGTCCAGGTACCCTACGAGCAGTACTTC. The chain combines TRBV7-9 with TRBJ2-7; D ambiguous. The CDR3 runs 14 residues. Trimming cost V 3 bases and J 2 bases, with 11 bases left between them. CDR1 and CDR2 (germline): SEHNR, FQNEAQ (reference sequence).

This sequence joins TRBV29-1 and TRBJ2-7, with 8 bases that match TRBD1. Trimming removed 6 bases from V and 5 bases from J; junction bases left unmatched: 6. CDR1 is SQVTM, CDR2 ANQGSEA, per germline. The CDR3 totals 12 residues. CDR3 in amino acids: CSVWTGSHEQYF. The CDR3 coding sequence is TGCAGCGTGTGGACAGGGTCCCACGAGCAGTACTTC.

The V and J genes are TRBV9 and TRBJ2-2; tentatively, D is TRBD2 (6 bases). Trimming removed 0 bases from V and 6 bases from J, with 15 bases in between. This CDR3 contains 16 residues. The germline gives CDR1 SGDLS, CDR2 YYNGEE. The CDR3 nucleotides read TGTGCCAGCAGCGTAGAGGTTACCGGGGGATCCGGGGAGCTGTTTTTT. Protein: CASSVEVTGGSGELFF. Based on the CDR3 plus reference TRBV9 and TRBJ2-2, the full variable domain is DSGVTQTPKHLITATGQRVTLRCSPRSGDLSVYWYQQSLDQGLQFLIQYYNGEERAKGNILERFSAQQFPDLHSELNLSSLELGDSALYFCASSVEVTGGSGELFFGEGSRLTVL.

In the case of this clone: The same CDR3 arises from other DNA sequences in this sample as well. The chain recombines TRBV14 with TRBJ2-2; D perhaps matches TRBD2 (5 bases). Germline-derived CDR1 and CDR2 are SGHDN and FVKESK. Deletions cut 1 base from V and 5 bases from J, with 8 bases between. The CDR3 runs to 14 residues. The CDR3 region has the DNA TGTGCCAGCAGCCAAGTCGAGGGTACCGGGGAGCTGTTTTTT. Residues: CASSQVEGTGELFF. Drawing the rest from reference TRBV14 and TRBJ2-2, the complete variable domain is EAGVTQFPSHSVIEKGQTVTLRCDPISGHDNLYWYRRVMGKEIKFLLHFVKESKQDESGMPNNRFLAERTGGTYSTLKVQPAELEDSGVYFCASSQVEGTGELFFGEGSRLTVL.

This sequence joins TRBV19 and TRBJ2-1; TRBD2 matches at 10 bases. The CDR3 contains 15 residues. The J segment lost 6 bases and the V segment lost 4 bases, leaving 6 bases of the junction unmatched. In germline, CDR1 is LNHDA, CDR2 SQIVND (reference sequence). The CDR3 is CASSREREGVNEQFF. CDR3 nucleotide sequence: TGTGCCAGTAGTAGGGAGCGGGAGGGCGTCAATGAGCAGTTCTTC.

V usage is TRBV25-1 and J usage is TRBJ2-1; 7 nucleotides match TRBD2. The ends lost 6 bases at V and 4 bases at J; junction bases unmatched: 6. Germline loops: CDR1 MGHDK, CDR2 SYGVNS. The CDR3 extends over 14 amino acids. DNA of the CDR3: TGTGCCAGCAGAGATAGCGGGTCGTACAATGAGCAGTTCTTC. It encodes CASRDSGSYNEQFF. Full variable domain (missing parts from reference TRBV25-1 and TRBJ2-1): EADIYQTPRYLVIGTGKKITLECSQTMGHDKMYWYQQDPGMELHLIHYSYGVNSTEKGDLSSESTVSRIRTEHFPLTLESARPSHTSQYLCASRDSGSYNEQFFGPGTRLTVL.

The DNA of the CDR3 is TGCGCCAGCAGCCAAGCGGGGGGCCTTGGAACTGAAGCTTTCTTT. Protein product: CASSQAGGLGTEAFF. The V call is TRBV4-1, the J call TRBJ1-1; D perhaps matches TRBD1 (6 bases). V gave up 1 base and J gave up 5 bases, with 14 bases separating them. Germline CDR1 is MGHRA and CDR2 is YSYEKL. This CDR3 spans 15 amino acids.

V and J are TRBV11-2 and TRBJ2-1, with a tentative D call TRBD2 (5 bases). This CDR3 comprises 12 residues. Per germline, CDR1 SGHAT and CDR2 FQNNGV. Trimming removed 8 bases from V and 7 bases from J, with 12 bases in between. CDR3: CASGSGNNEQFF. Written as DNA, the CDR3 is TGTGCCAGCGGCTCGGGAAATAATGAGCAGTTCTTC.

The CDR3 spells CASKLSGVPLSFSGNTIYF. Written as DNA, the CDR3 is TGTGCCAGCAAGCTTTCAGGGGTCCCTCTTTCCTTCTCTGGAAACACCATATATTTT. The J gene is TRBJ1-3, the V gene TRBV28; possibly TRBD1 for D (6 bases). Germline loops: CDR1 MDHEN, CDR2 SYDVKM. Trimming cost V 7 bases and J 0 bases, with 25 bases left between them. The CDR3 is made up of 19 amino acids.

The chain couples TRBV19 to TRBJ2-1, with TRBD2 identical over 9 bases. Per the germline V gene, CDR1 is LNHDA and CDR2 is SQIVND (reference sequence). Losses at the gene ends were 7 bases for V and 9 bases for J; bases not matched to a gene: 7. The CDR3 loop spans 13 amino acids. CDR3 sequence (DNA): TGTGCCAGTACAGGACTAGCGAGTACTGAGCAGTTCTTC. Translating it yields CASTGLASTEQFF.

V and J are TRBV18 and TRBJ2-1, with D maybe TRBD2 (5 bases). In germline, CDR1 is KGHSH, CDR2 LQKENI. This CDR3 is 12 amino acids long. Trimming took off 3 bases at V and 10 bases at J, with 10 bases between the two ends. The CDR3 DNA reads as TGTGCCAGCTCACCTGATAGCGTCGAGCAGTTCTTC. This translates into CASSPDSVEQFF.

Comment on this clone: Other DNA sequences in the sample encode the same CDR3. The chain combines TRBV28 with TRBJ1-1; D remains unclear. The V and J ends lost 0 bases and 4 bases respectively, with 6 bases between them. Germline CDR1 reads MDHEN; CDR2 reads SYDVKM. The CDR3 runs to 13 residues. This CDR3 reads CASSLWGGTEAFF. CDR3 in DNA: TGTGCCAGCAGTTTATGGGGTGGCACTGAAGCTTTCTTT.

This sequence joins TRBV27 and TRBJ1-2, with D possibly matching TRBD1 (5 bases). This CDR3 contains 16 residues. V dropped 0 bases and J dropped 6 bases, with 17 bases sitting between them. CDR1 and CDR2 from the germline V gene are MNHEY and SMNVEV (reference sequence). The CDR3 DNA reads TGTGCCAGCAGTTTATCCCCCGGGACCGCCGTCGATGGCTACACCTTC. Its translation is CASSLSPGTAVDGYTF.

The J gene is TRBJ1-1, the V gene TRBV18, with D perhaps TRBD1 (5 bases). The CDR3 contains 17 residues. The germline V gene encodes CDR1 KGHSH and CDR2 LQKENI. The V end lost 6 bases, the J end lost 0 bases, and 20 bases lay between the germline ends. CDR3 region: CASSLDLGPFMNTEAFF. DNA for the CDR3: TGTGCCAGCTCCCTTGATTTGGGACCTTTTATGAACACTGAAGCTTTCTTT.

V usage is TRBV27 and J usage is TRBJ2-3; D is ambiguous. CDR3 length: 13 amino acids. Trimming removed 6 bases from V and 5 bases from J, with 12 bases in between. Germline V gene data show CDR1 as MNHEY and CDR2 as SMNVEV (reference sequence). In DNA form, the CDR3 reads TGTGCCAGCAGCGTGGACGGTCAAGATACGCAGTATTTT. Its protein is CASSVDGQDTQYF.